This passage covers 10 T cell receptor beta chains from one sample sequenced in a study of blood T cell repertoires in COVID-19. TCRdb's copy holds only in-frame clones and misses some; the assay was immunoSEQ multiplex PCR. Of roughly 250,000 clones in the sample, approximately 91% were seen once. The sample was peripheral blood. These receptor sequences come from a woman aged 40 to 49 who had recovered from COVID-19.

The chain carries TRBV7-6 and TRBJ2-2; TRBD1 matches 7 bases. The trim removed 2 bases at V and 1 base at J, leaving 7 bases unmatched. This CDR3 contains 17 residues. The V gene's germline CDR1 is SGHVS and CDR2 FNYEAQ. The CDR3 loop is CASSLNRGGLNTGELFF. CDR3 in DNA: TGTGCCAGCAGCTTAAACAGGGGCGGATTGAACACCGGGGAGCTGTTTTTT.

The chain has TRBV24-1 and TRBJ2-2; no clear D. Deletions cut 5 bases from V and 1 base from J, with 7 bases between. The CDR3 runs to 14 residues. Germline CDR1 KGHDR, CDR2 SFDVKD. The CDR3 is CATSAAGNTGELFF. The DNA of the CDR3 is TGTGCCACCAGTGCGGCAGGGAACACCGGGGAGCTGTTTTTT.

Only one count was recorded for this clone. The gene calls are TRBV2 and TRBJ2-3, with D perhaps matching TRBD2 (5 bases). Germline V gene data show CDR1 as SNHLY and CDR2 as FYNNEI. V dropped 4 bases and J dropped 6 bases, with 11 bases sitting between them. The CDR3 spans 13 residues. The DNA for the CDR3 is TGTGCCAGCAGTGTAATGAGAGGGGATACGCAGTATTTT. As protein: CASSVMRGDTQYF.

The rearrangement joins TRBV28 to TRBJ2-7, with D unresolved. V shed 7 bases and J shed 7 bases, with 11 bases lying between them. Germline-derived CDR1 and CDR2 are MDHEN and SYDVKM. The length of the CDR3 is 11 residues. Here the CDR3 DNA reads TGTGCCAGCAACAGTTTACGTGAGCAGTACTTC. Protein: CASNSLREQYF.

This clone was seen only a few times. The genes are TRBV5-1 and TRBJ2-1; 10 bases align to TRBD2. With V trimmed by 4 bases and J by 0 bases, 4 bases remained unmatched. CDR1 and CDR2 from the germline V gene are SGHRS and YFSETQ. The CDR3 spans 16 residues. The CDR3 loop is CASSPIAGGSYNEQFF. The CDR3 DNA is TGCGCCAGCAGCCCTATAGCGGGGGGCTCCTACAATGAGCAGTTCTTC. The variable domain in full, with the rest retrieved from reference TRBV5-1 and TRBJ2-1, is KAGVTQTPRYLIKTRGQQVTLSCSPISGHRSVSWYQQTPGQGLQFLFEYFSETQRNKGNFPGRFSGRQFSNSRSEMNVSTLELGDSALYLCASSPIAGGSYNEQFFGPGTRLTVL.

This rearrangement joins TRBV11-2 to TRBJ2-1, with 9 bases fitting TRBD2. The CDR3 covers 17 residues. With V trimmed by 0 bases and J by 2 bases, 5 bases remained unmatched. CDR1 and CDR2 (germline): SGHAT, FQNNGV. CDR3 nucleotides: TGTGCCAGCAGCTTAGATCGCGGCGGGGGGGCCTACAATGAGCAGTTCTTC. Translating gives CASSLDRGGGAYNEQFF.

The rearrangement links TRBV12-5 to TRBJ1-2; D might be TRBD1 (5 bases). The CDR3 is 13 residues long. CDR1 is LGHNT and CDR2 is FRNRAP in the germline V gene. The V end was cut by 3 bases, the J end by 2 bases, with 7 bases between. The CDR3 loop reads CASGFWGNYGYTF. The CDR3 nucleotides read TGTGCTAGTGGTTTTTGGGGCAACTATGGCTACACCTTC.

In DNA, the CDR3 is TGCGCCAGCAGCCAGGCGGAGGGTAGAGTGGGACAGCCCCAGCATTTT. Translating gives CASSQAEGRVGQPQHF. The chain uses TRBV4-1 and TRBJ1-5; no firm D call. Germline CDR1 is MGHRA and CDR2 is YSYEKL. CDR3 length: 16 residues. V was pared by 3 bases and J by 7 bases, with 19 bases between.

The chain carries TRBV5-5 and TRBJ2-4; TRBD1 matches at 7 bases. Trimming cost V 2 bases and J 8 bases; bases outside gene matches: 1. Germline CDR1 SGHKS, CDR2 YYEKEE (reference sequence). The CDR3 has 12 residues. The CDR3 DNA reads as TGTGCCAGCAGCTTCCAGGGGGACATTCAGTACTTC. This codes for CASSFQGDIQYF.

The chain has TRBV18 and TRBJ2-3, with D possibly TRBD2 on 5 matching bases. Germline CDR1 KGHSH, CDR2 LQKENI. V lost 2 bases, J lost 1 base, and 16 bases lay in between. The CDR3 covers 17 residues. The CDR3 nucleotides read TGTGCCAGCTCACCAATCCCCCCCGGAGGCGGCACAGATACGCAGTATTTT. Protein product: CASSPIPPGGGTDTQYF.